The entry that follows covers one T cell receptor (beta chain) sequence. Between the trimmed V and J ends, which lost 1 base and 1 base, there was a span of 4 bases. There are 13 residues in the CDR3. The germline V gene has CDR1 MDHEN and CDR2 SYDVKM. This sample stems from a study of blood T cell repertoires in COVID-19. Study details: Sources were T cells, B-cell-depleted T cells, or PBMCs; the material itself was cDNA or gDNA.

Generated by immunoSEQ multiplex PCR, the TCRdb table keeps only in-frame clones and is missing some. The sample gives a few hundred thousand clones, 88% of which show up once; 0.75% to 1% is in the top ten. Each participant's cohort was designated according to participant-reported clinical history. For recovered donors of Cohort 3, there were two negative PCRs, clearance, or symptom resolution. Sequencing used PBMCs or T cells enriched from blood (not recorded which). The receptor's source is a woman aged 30 to 39 who had recovered from COVID-19. The gene calls are TRBV28 and TRBJ1-1; D gene uncertain. DNA for the CDR3: TGTGCCAGCAGTTTATTTAGGAACACTGAAGCTTTCTTT. Translation: CASSLFRNTEAFF.